The 20 T cell receptor beta chains below were found in one sample sequenced in a study of T cell responses to AZD1222 COVID-19 vaccine. Data came from immunoSEQ multiplex PCR; TCRdb stores just in-frame clones and leaves some out. The sample records about 86,000 clones, approximately 89% being singletons. The sequenced sample was peripheral blood, obtained on day 0 of AZD1222 vaccination. These receptors originate from an adult in good health.

V and J are TRBV19 and TRBJ2-7, with D maybe TRBD2 (6 bases). Germline V gene lookup returns CDR1 LNHDA and CDR2 SQIVND (reference sequence). Trimming shortened V by 3 bases and J by 6 bases, and 15 bases separated the two germline ends. The CDR3 totals 14 residues. The CDR3: CASSIAGRNLEQYF. The CDR3 DNA is TGTGCCAGTAGTATCGCGGGGAGGAATCTCGAGCAGTACTTC.

This chain connects TRBV30 to TRBJ2-5; possibly TRBD1 for D (5 bases). Germline V gene data show CDR1 as GTSNPN and CDR2 as SVGIG (reference sequence). The CDR3 has 12 amino acids. Trimming took 8 bases from V and 7 from J, leaving 17 bases between them. CDR3 nucleotide sequence: TGTGCCCTAGGTGATAGGGGTTGGACCCAGTACTTC. It is translated as CALGDRGWTQYF. The variable domain in full, completed from reference TRBV30 and TRBJ2-5, reads SQTIHQWPATLVQPVGSPLSLECTVEGTSNPNLYWYRQAAGRGLQLLFYSVGIGQISSEVPQNLSASRPQDRQFILSSKKLLLSDSGFYLCALGDRGWTQYFGPGTRLLVL.

The chain links TRBV19 to TRBJ1-5; 9 bases are a match to TRBD1. The CDR3 runs 15 residues. Trimming removed 6 bases from V and 1 base from J; junction bases left unmatched: 4. The V gene's germline CDR1 is LNHDA and CDR2 SQIVND (reference sequence). CDR3 protein: CASRLQGASNQPQHF. CDR3 nucleotides: TGTGCCAGTAGGTTACAGGGGGCCAGCAATCAGCCCCAGCATTTT.

In its sample, this clone was seen once. The genes are TRBV7-9 and TRBJ1-2; 9 bases agree with TRBD1. Germline V gene lookup returns CDR1 SEHNR and CDR2 FQNEAQ (reference sequence). CDR3 length equals 16 residues. V was pared by 2 bases and J by 6 bases, with 10 bases of the junction left unmatched. In nucleotides, the CDR3 is TGTGCCAGCAGCTTATTCCCCGGGACAGGGAAGAATGGCTACACCTTC. Its protein is CASSLFPGTGKNGYTF.

The gene calls are TRBV5-4 and TRBJ2-7; D may correspond to TRBD1 or TRBD2 (5 bases each). Trimming shortened V by 4 bases and J by 2 bases, and 10 bases separated the two germline ends. The V gene's germline CDR1 is SGHNT and CDR2 YYREEE (reference sequence). The CDR3 runs to 13 residues. The CDR3 region is CASSRDAPYEQYF. CDR3 bases: TGTGCCAGCAGCAGGGACGCCCCCTACGAGCAGTACTTC.

Of note for this clone: Within the sample, other DNA sequences also encode this same CDR3. The V gene is TRBV5-4, the J gene TRBJ2-1; D possibly uses TRBD1 or TRBD2 (6 bases each). Trimming left V 0 bases short and J 7 bases short, with 11 bases between. The CDR3 runs to 14 residues. Germline lookup yields CDR1 SGHNT and CDR2 YYREEE (reference sequence). The CDR3, as DNA: TGTGCCAGCAGCTTGGCAGGAGGGGGAAATGAGCAGTTCTTC. Protein sequence: CASSLAGGGNEQFF.

The V and J genes are TRBV5-1 and TRBJ1-4, with D unresolved. Germline CDR1 SGHRS, CDR2 YFSETQ. This CDR3 region has 15 residues. V gave up 4 bases and J gave up 5 bases, with 15 bases separating them. CDR3 coding DNA: TGCGCCAGCAGCCCCGTTGACTCGGGAAATGAAAAACTGTTTTTT. The encoded protein is CASSPVDSGNEKLFF.

The V call is TRBV2, the J call TRBJ1-5, with TRBD1 matching over 7 bases. The germline CDR1 and CDR2 sequences are SNHLY and FYNNEI. V lost 6 bases, J lost 1 base, and 6 bases stayed unmatched. This CDR3 contains 15 residues. CDR3 coding DNA: TGTGCCAGCAGGGTACAGGGGACCAGCAATCAGCCCCAGCATTTT. Translated: CASRVQGTSNQPQHF.

The chain links TRBV2 to TRBJ1-1, with D unresolved. The CDR3 contains 13 residues. Trimming pared 6 bases from V and 2 bases from J, leaving 10 bases between. Germline assignment: CDR1 SNHLY and CDR2 FYNNEI. The CDR3 DNA reads as TGTGCCAGCAGGTACCAGTCCAACACTGAAGCTTTCTTT. Translation: CASRYQSNTEAFF.

The V and J genes are TRBV7-2 and TRBJ1-1; 8 bases fit TRBD1. The J segment lost 0 bases and the V segment lost 8 bases, leaving 8 bases of the junction unmatched. Per the germline V gene, CDR1 is SGHTA and CDR2 is FQGNSA. CDR3 size: 15 residues. CDR3 sequence reads: CASSQQGAMNTEAFF. For the CDR3, the DNA is TGTGCCAGCTCCCAGCAGGGGGCAATGAACACTGAAGCTTTCTTT. The complete variable domain, with remaining parts taken from reference TRBV7-2 and TRBJ1-1, reads GAGVSQSPSNKVTEKGKDVELRCDPISGHTALYWYRQSLGQGLEFLIYFQGNSAPDKSGLPSDRFSAERTGGSVSTLTIQRTQQEDSAVYLCASSQQGAMNTEAFFGQGTRLTVV.

The gene calls are TRBV6-1 and TRBJ2-1; the D gene could be TRBD1 or TRBD2 (5 bases each). The CDR3 runs 16 residues. The V end lost 1 base, the J end lost 4 bases, and 14 bases lay between the germline ends. Germline V gives CDR1 MNHNS, CDR2 SASEGT. CDR3 residues: CASSEGAGGPYNEQFF. As DNA, the CDR3 is TGTGCCAGCAGTGAAGGGGCTGGGGGACCATACAATGAGCAGTTCTTC.

The V gene is TRBV7-2, the J gene TRBJ2-2; maybe TRBD2 (5 bases). CDR1 and CDR2 (germline): SGHTA, FQGNSA. The ends were cut back, 3 bases at V and 6 bases at J, with 8 bases in the middle. The CDR3 loop spans 13 amino acids. In DNA form, the CDR3 reads TGTGCCAGCAGCTTGTATAGCGCCGGGGAGCTGTTTTTT. This gives the protein CASSLYSAGELFF.

V is TRBV7-2 and J is TRBJ1-2; D is possibly TRBD1 (5 bases). CDR1 is SGHTA and CDR2 is FQGNSA in the germline V gene. Trimming removed 5 bases from V and 4 bases from J, with 14 bases in between. The CDR3 has 14 residues. DNA for the CDR3: TGTGCCAGCAGCCCTCGGGACGCTGGCTATGGCTACACCTTC. Amino acid sequence: CASSPRDAGYGYTF.

This clone was seen only once. J is TRBJ2-7 and V is TRBV3-1 (or the pseudogene TRBV3-2), with 8 positions matching TRBD2. Trimming took 1 base from V and 2 from J; bases not matched to a gene: 4. The CDR3 is 15 residues long. Germline CDR1 is LGHDT and CDR2 is YNNKEL (reference sequence). The CDR3, as DNA: TGTGCCAGCAGCCAAGCCCAGCGGGGGACCTACGAGCAGTACTTC. Its protein product is CASSQAQRGTYEQYF.

This sequence joins TRBV9 and TRBJ1-4; D not certain. The CDR3 has 16 residues. Germline CDR1 and CDR2: SGDLS and YYNGEE. Trimming pared 0 bases from V and 0 bases from J, leaving 9 bases between. The CDR3 DNA reads TGTGCCAGCAGCGTAGCGGCATCTTCAACTAATGAAAAACTGTTTTTT. This encodes CASSVAASSTNEKLFF.

The chain joins TRBV28 to TRBJ2-1; 11 bases align to TRBD2. The V and J ends lost 6 bases and 5 bases, in that order; junction bases with no gene match: 6. Germline V CDR1 and CDR2: MDHEN, SYDVKM. This CDR3 region has 15 residues. The CDR3 DNA is TGTGCCAGCAGCCCCGGGACTAGCGGCCACAATGAGCAGTTCTTC. Its protein is CASSPGTSGHNEQFF. The entire variable domain, with the rest obtained from reference TRBV28 and TRBJ2-1, is as follows: DVKVTQSSRYLVKRTGEKVFLECVQDMDHENMFWYRQDPGLGLRLIYFSYDVKMKEKGDIPEGYSVSREKKERFSLILESASTNQTSMYLCASSPGTSGHNEQFFGPGTRLTVL.

The chain has TRBV5-5 and TRBJ2-1, with 8 nucleotides matching TRBD1. Germline CDR1 SGHKS, CDR2 YYEKEE (reference sequence). J gave up 8 bases and V 9 bases, and 4 bases lay outside the gene matches. This CDR3 region has 11 residues. The CDR3 reads CATRGQDEQFF. Written as DNA, the CDR3 is TGTGCCACCAGGGGGCAGGATGAGCAGTTCTTC.

This chain uses TRBV7-2 with TRBJ2-5; a weak D match, TRBD1 (6 bases). CDR3 length: 15 amino acids. V was cut by 5 bases and J by 2 bases, with 15 bases left in between. Germline V gives CDR1 SGHTA, CDR2 FQGNSA. The CDR3 reads CASSGGQPAQETQYF. As DNA, the CDR3 is TGTGCCAGCAGCGGGGGACAACCCGCACAAGAGACCCAGTACTTC.

In nucleotides, the CDR3 is TGTGCCAGCGCATCCCAGGGGACCGACTATGGCTACACCTTC. It is translated as CASASQGTDYGYTF. This sequence joins TRBV6-5 and TRBJ1-2, with a weak D call TRBD1 (6 bases). V was shortened by 8 bases and J by 3 bases, with 16 bases between the two germline ends. CDR3 size: 14 residues. Germline loops: CDR1 MNHEY, CDR2 SVGAGI.

J is TRBJ1-5 and V is TRBV2; D remains unclear. V shed 7 bases and J shed 6 bases, with 13 bases lying between them. This CDR3 comprises 13 residues. Germline V lookup: CDR1 SNHLY, CDR2 FYNNEI. The CDR3 sequence is CASTSASGQPQHF. Written as DNA, the CDR3 is TGTGCCAGCACCTCCGCCAGTGGTCAGCCCCAGCATTTT.